A selection of T cell receptor beta chains follows, all from one sample in a study of response to subunit inactivated influenza vaccine. TCRdb redid the calling of the RT-PCR reads with MiXCR, one entry per CDR3 protein. The sample lists hundreds of thousands of distinct CDR3 sequences, 16% occurring once. This specimen was CD4+ T cells sorted from PBMCs, taken around 25 months after vaccination. These receptors were taken from a man aged 45 to 75 who received an inactivated influenza vaccine. The CDR3 runs from the conserved cysteine through the conserved F or W. D genes are given only for firm matches. Not all rows give a size; the values are once, few, many and, for expanded clones, a class.

d_gene: TRBD2; v_gene: TRBV5-1; abundance: NA; CDR3aa: CASSPGTSGSARVTGELFF
d_gene: TRBD2; v_gene: TRBV5-4; abundance: NA; CDR3aa: CASSLALGGGHGEQFF
d_gene: NA; v_gene: TRBV20-1; abundance: few; CDR3aa: CSARDPAGRTDTQYF
d_gene: NA; v_gene: TRBV6-2/TRBV6-3; abundance: many; CDR3aa: CASSSWSSSYPTEAFF
d_gene: NA; v_gene: TRBV12-3/TRBV12-4; abundance: NA; CDR3aa: CASSYYGDTQYF
d_gene: NA; v_gene: TRBV2; abundance: NA; CDR3aa: CASSDLTDTQYF
d_gene: NA; v_gene: TRBV11-1; abundance: NA; CDR3aa: CASSSYADTIYF
d_gene: NA; v_gene: TRBV3-1; abundance: NA; CDR3aa: CASSQDGARYNEQFF
d_gene: NA; v_gene: TRBV15; abundance: few; CDR3aa: CATSRGGSYGYTF
d_gene: NA; v_gene: TRBV28; abundance: NA; CDR3aa: CASTLMGANYEQYF